A selection of T cell receptor beta chains follows, all from one sample in a study of shared clonotypes between healthy human individuals. Sequencing was performed with immunoSEQ multiplex PCR; in TCRdb, only in-frame clones are kept and a portion is missing. The sample holds 760,000 or so clones; just over 95% are singletons and the top ten take less than 0.25%. The material sequenced was naive CD8+ T cells sorted from blood. All receptors come from a man aged 25-45 years in good health. CDR3s include the opening cysteine and the closing phenylalanine or tryptophan. Each record gives: D gene, J gene, V gene, clone size, CDR3 DNA, CDR3 protein. D genes are given only for firm matches. Clone sizes are given selectively: once, few, many, or a class where the clone is expanded.

>NA|TRBJ1-1|TRBV2|NA
TGTGCCAGCAGTGAGTGGAGGGATACTGAAGCTTTCTTT
CASSEWRDTEAFF
>NA|TRBJ2-2|TRBV7-8|NA
TGTGCCAGCTTCACCCCGGGACTCCATAGCACCGGGGAGCTGTTTTTT
CASFTPGLHSTGELFF
>NA|TRBJ2-5|TRBV20-1|NA
TGCAGTGCTCCGCAGGTGCTGGCCCAGTACTTC
CSAPQVLAQYF
>NA|TRBJ2-7|TRBV7-9|once
TGTGCCAGCAGCTTCGTAGCCCCTACCTACGAGCAGTACTTC
CASSFVAPTYEQYF
>TRBD1|TRBJ2-2|TRBV2|once
TGTGCCAGCAGCAAAACGGGACAGGGGGTTGGAACCGGGGAGCTGTTTTTT
CASSKTGQGVGTGELFF
>NA|TRBJ2-3|TRBV10-1|NA
TGCGCCAGCGCACAGGAACAAAACACAGATACGCAGTATTTT
CASAQEQNTDTQYF
>NA|TRBJ1-6|TRBV5-5|NA
TGTGCCAGCAGTTCATCCCTTTCACCCCTCCACTTT
CASSSSLSPLHF
>NA|TRBJ2-1|TRBV30|NA
TGTGCCTGGAACCCGCTGGGACTGCCGAGGTGGGCTGAGCAGTTCTTC
CAWNPLGLPRWAEQFF
>NA|TRBJ2-7|TRBV7-9|NA
TGTGCCAGCAGCCAAATCGGGGCAAGCGAGCAGTACTTC
CASSQIGASEQYF
>NA|TRBJ2-7|TRBV29-1|NA
TGCAGCGTTGAGATCTCCCAGGGGCCCTACGAGCAGTACTTC
CSVEISQGPYEQYF
>TRBD1|TRBJ2-7|TRBV7-9|NA
TGTGCCAGCAGCTCAACCCGGACAGGGGAGAAGTACGAGCAGTACTTC
CASSSTRTGEKYEQYF
>NA|TRBJ2-6|TRBV1|NA
TGCACCAGCAGGCCACAAAGTCGGGCCAACGTCCTGACTTTC
CTSRPQSRANVLTF
>TRBD1|TRBJ1-1|TRBV7-9|NA
TGTGCCAGCAGCCCCGGGACAGGGGGCCCTTTCTTT
CASSPGTGGPFF
>TRBD1|TRBJ2-5|TRBV27|NA
TGTGCCAGCATGGACAGGCTCGGAGAGACCCAGTACTTC
CASMDRLGETQYF
>NA|TRBJ2-7|TRBV11-2|NA
TGTGCCAGCAGCTATGGCAACAGGGTCCACGAGCAGTACTTC
CASSYGNRVHEQYF
>TRBD1|TRBJ2-7|TRBV7-9|NA
TGTGCCAGCAGCCCAAGACAGGGAAGTTACGAGCAGTACTTC
CASSPRQGSYEQYF
>NA|TRBJ1-1|TRBV5-1|NA
TGCGCCAGCAGCTTGGTAATGGGAGTTCGTGCTACTGAAGCTTTCTTT
CASSLVMGVRATEAFF